These 32 T cell receptor beta chains were sequenced from one sample in a study of T cell changes during pregnancy in multiple sclerosis. Clones were read by immunoSEQ multiplex PCR, and TCRdb kept only the in-frame ones, dropping some. This table holds around 95,000 clones, about nine tenths found once. Sequences were derived from peripheral blood, sampled after pregnancy. The source of these receptors is a female donor with multiple sclerosis, enrolled in a pregnancy study.

The chain employs TRBV18 and TRBJ1-5, with TRBD1 identical over 7 bases. Trimming at V came to 3 bases and at J to 6 bases, leaving 2 bases not matched to a gene. The CDR3 has 13 amino acids. The germline V gene encodes CDR1 KGHSH and CDR2 LQKENI. CDR3 DNA sequence: TGTGCCAGCTCACCTGGGACAGCTCAGCCCCAGCATTTT. Its translation: CASSPGTAQPQHF.

The rearrangement uses TRBV29-1 and TRBJ2-7, with TRBD1 as a possible D gene (6 bases). The CDR3 totals 13 residues. Germline V CDR1 and CDR2: SQVTM, ANQGSEA. The V and J ends lost 3 bases and 5 bases respectively, with 14 bases between them. CDR3 protein: CSVDSGVGNEQYF. The CDR3 DNA reads TGCAGCGTTGATTCAGGGGTGGGAAACGAGCAGTACTTC.

The chain couples TRBV27 to TRBJ2-7, with a possible D match to TRBD1 (6 bases). V was shortened by 5 bases and J by 3 bases, with 17 bases between the two germline ends. The CDR3 totals 15 residues. The germline gives CDR1 MNHEY, CDR2 SMNVEV (reference sequence). Written as DNA, the CDR3 is TGTGCCAGCAGTCCAGCCTGGACAGTCATCTACGAGCAGTACTTC. Translation: CASSPAWTVIYEQYF.

The chain combines TRBV6-6 with TRBJ1-1; a possible D gene is TRBD1 (6 bases). With 0 bases removed from V and 6 bases from J, the gap between germline ends came to 14 bases. This CDR3 is 15 amino acids long. The germline gives CDR1 MNHNY, CDR2 SVGAGI (reference sequence). The CDR3 DNA reads as TGTGCCAGCAGTTACTCGACAGGCCCGGTGGCTGAAGCTTTCTTT. Encoded protein: CASSYSTGPVAEAFF.

The chain combines TRBV5-1 with TRBJ1-2; 7 bases are shared with TRBD1. The V gene's germline CDR1 is SGHRS and CDR2 YFSETQ. V lost 2 bases to trimming and J lost 7 bases; unmatched junction nucleotides: 5. The CDR3 consists of 13 residues. Here the CDR3 DNA reads TGCGCCAGCAGCTTAACAGGGGCGAGTGGCTACACCTTC. Its translation is CASSLTGASGYTF.

The rearrangement joins TRBV5-6 to TRBJ1-2; 7 positions match TRBD1. This CDR3 has 13 residues. The V and J ends lost 0 bases and 7 bases, in that order; junction bases with no gene match: 3. Germline V CDR1 and CDR2: SGHDT, YYEEEE. The CDR3 region has the DNA TGTGCCAGCAGCTTGGCTTCAGGGGGTGGCTACACCTTC. Protein: CASSLASGGGYTF.

The chain has TRBV4-3 and TRBJ2-7; maybe TRBD1 (6 bases). Trimming removed 0 bases from V and 0 bases from J, with 9 bases in between. Germline V gene lookup returns CDR1 LGHNA and CDR2 YSLEER. This CDR3 region has 15 residues. As DNA, the CDR3 is TGCGCCAGCAGCCAAGAGCAGGGGAACTCCTACGAGCAGTACTTC. This gives the protein CASSQEQGNSYEQYF.

J is TRBJ2-2 and V is TRBV19, with 7 bases aligning to TRBD1. Germline loops: CDR1 LNHDA, CDR2 SQIVND (reference sequence). Losses at the gene ends were 6 bases for V and 4 bases for J; bases not matched to a gene: 11. This CDR3 is built from 16 residues. The DNA of the CDR3 is TGTGCCAGTAGGGGGATTGGCAGGGGGATCACCGGGGAGCTGTTTTTT. Its protein is CASRGIGRGITGELFF.

This sequence joins TRBV7-2 and TRBJ2-5; no definite D call. V shed 6 bases and J shed 2 bases, with 16 bases lying between them. The CDR3 covers 15 residues. Germline V gene sequence: CDR1 SGHTA, CDR2 FQGNSA. This CDR3 is CASSLRREIQETQYF. DNA of the CDR3: TGTGCCAGCAGTTTGCGGCGTGAAATACAAGAGACCCAGTACTTC.

The table lists this clone with a count of one. V usage is TRBV6-6 and J usage is TRBJ2-1; D might be TRBD2 (6 bases). Trimming stripped 2 bases from V and 4 bases from J, with 12 bases between. Looked up from germline, CDR1 is MNHNY and CDR2 is SVGAGI (reference sequence). The CDR3 sequence is 15 residues long. The CDR3 loop is CASSYVSGRYNEQFF. The DNA of the CDR3 is TGTGCCAGCAGTTACGTAAGCGGGCGATACAATGAGCAGTTCTTC.

The genes are TRBV9 and TRBJ2-6; 7 bases are a match to TRBD1. Trimming took 3 bases from V and 2 from J; bases not matched to a gene: 5. From germline, CDR1 is SGDLS and CDR2 YYNGEE. This CDR3 comprises 16 residues. In DNA, the CDR3 is TGTGCCAGCAGCGCCCGACAGGGAACTGGGGCCAACGTCCTGACTTTC. This gives the protein CASSARQGTGANVLTF.

This rearrangement joins TRBV5-1 to TRBJ2-1; TRBD2 matches 11 bases. This CDR3 is built from 17 residues. The ends lost 4 bases at V and 2 bases at J; junction bases unmatched: 8. The germline V gene has CDR1 SGHRS and CDR2 YFSETQ. The CDR3 sequence is CASSTRLAGRAYNEQFF. The CDR3, as DNA: TGCGCCAGCAGCACGCGACTAGCGGGGAGAGCCTACAATGAGCAGTTCTTC.

This sequence joins TRBV6-1 and TRBJ2-7; D unresolved. The CDR3 covers 16 residues. Per the germline V gene, CDR1 is MNHNS and CDR2 is SASEGT. The V and J ends lost 1 base and 0 bases respectively, with 13 bases between them. CDR3 amino acids: CASSEVSRMSSYEQYF. CDR3 bases: TGTGCCAGCAGTGAAGTAAGTAGAATGAGCTCCTACGAGCAGTACTTC.

The rearrangement uses TRBV6-4 and TRBJ1-6; D gene unclear. V lost 0 bases, J lost 10 bases, and 7 bases lay in between. The CDR3 runs to 13 residues. Germline lookup yields CDR1 MRHNA and CDR2 SNTAGT. The CDR3 spells CASSDSANSPLHF. The DNA for the CDR3 is TGTGCCAGCAGTGACTCGGCAAACTCACCCCTCCACTTT.

The chain carries TRBV18 and TRBJ2-7; TRBD1 matches at 9 bases. Losses at the gene ends were 0 bases for V and 7 bases for J; bases not matched to a gene: 4. The CDR3 contains 14 residues. The germline V gene has CDR1 KGHSH and CDR2 LQKENI. The CDR3 protein is CASSPPGTGREQYF. The CDR3 nucleotides are TGTGCCAGCTCACCACCCGGGACAGGGAGAGAGCAGTACTTC.

The rearrangement links TRBV28 to TRBJ2-1; 10 bases are a match to TRBD1. The germline V gene has CDR1 MDHEN and CDR2 SYDVKM. CDR3 length equals 16 residues. V lost 4 bases to trimming and J lost 6 bases; unmatched junction nucleotides: 9. The CDR3 DNA is TGTGCCAGCAGTTATTGGGACAGGGGCCGGAGCAATGAGCAGTTCTTC. It yields the protein CASSYWDRGRSNEQFF.

J is TRBJ1-5 and V is TRBV7-6; 10 bases map to TRBD1. CDR1 is SGHVS and CDR2 is FNYEAQ in the germline V gene. This CDR3 comprises 15 residues. Trimming took 4 bases from V and 4 from J; bases not matched to a gene: 4. The CDR3 DNA reads as TGTGCCAGCAGCTCCGGGACAGGGGTTAATCAGCCCCAGCATTTT. Translating gives CASSSGTGVNQPQHF.

This sequence joins TRBV5-1 and TRBJ1-1; unclear D gene. The CDR3 loop spans 14 amino acids. V lost 0 bases and J lost 1, with 7 bases in between. Germline V lookup: CDR1 SGHRS, CDR2 YFSETQ. CDR3 sequence: CASSLVGANTEAFF. DNA of the CDR3: TGCGCCAGCAGCTTGGTTGGAGCGAACACTGAAGCTTTCTTT.

The rearrangement links TRBV27 to TRBJ2-1; 7 bases line up with TRBD1. Germline V gives CDR1 MNHEY, CDR2 SMNVEV (reference sequence). This CDR3 contains 13 residues. V lost 9 bases and J lost 3; bases outside the gene matches: 5. As DNA, the CDR3 is TGTGCCAGTAGACAGGGCCTCTACAATGAGCAGTTCTTC. Its protein product is CASRQGLYNEQFF.

V gene TRBV5-4 combines with J gene TRBJ1-3, with 7 nucleotides matching TRBD1. Trimming took 0 bases from V and 1 from J; bases not matched to a gene: 4. The CDR3 length is 16 residues. Germline V gene sequence: CDR1 SGHNT, CDR2 YYREEE (reference sequence). CDR3 loop: CASSLEGGRSGNTIYF. The CDR3 DNA reads as TGTGCCAGCAGCTTGGAAGGGGGCAGATCTGGAAACACCATATATTTT.

V and J are TRBV5-1 and TRBJ2-7; TRBD2 might be the D (6 bases). This CDR3 region has 15 residues. Germline V gene data show CDR1 as SGHRS and CDR2 as YFSETQ. V gave up 4 bases and J gave up 2 bases, with 16 bases separating them. The CDR3 sequence: CASSPGEGATYEQYF. In DNA form, the CDR3 reads TGCGCCAGCAGCCCGGGGGAAGGGGCGACCTACGAGCAGTACTTC.

The chain recombines TRBV5-1 with TRBJ2-3, with D tentatively TRBD2 (6 bases). Trimming left V 4 bases short and J 10 bases short, with 16 bases between. The germline CDR1 and CDR2 sequences are SGHRS and YFSETQ. The CDR3 consists of 13 residues. CDR3 protein: CASSSGPTKAQYF. DNA of the CDR3: TGCGCCAGCAGCAGCGGGCCGACTAAAGCGCAGTATTTT. Filled out from reference TRBV5-1 and TRBJ2-3, the complete variable domain reads KAGVTQTPRYLIKTRGQQVTLSCSPISGHRSVSWYQQTPGQGLQFLFEYFSETQRNKGNFPGRFSGRQFSNSRSEMNVSTLELGDSALYLCASSSGPTKAQYFGPGTRLTVL.

The chain is built from TRBV5-1 and TRBJ2-2, with 11 bases lining up with TRBD1. Germline lookup yields CDR1 SGHRS and CDR2 YFSETQ. V gave up 4 bases and J gave up 3 bases; unmatched junction bases: 5. This CDR3 is 16 amino acids long. The CDR3 region has the DNA TGCGCCAGCAGCCTGGGACAGGGGGTTTACACCGGGGAGCTGTTTTTT. As protein: CASSLGQGVYTGELFF. The entire variable domain, with the rest obtained from reference TRBV5-1 and TRBJ2-2, is as follows: KAGVTQTPRYLIKTRGQQVTLSCSPISGHRSVSWYQQTPGQGLQFLFEYFSETQRNKGNFPGRFSGRQFSNSRSEMNVSTLELGDSALYLCASSLGQGVYTGELFFGEGSRLTVL.

This chain links TRBV18 with TRBJ1-1; 10 nucleotides line up with TRBD1. V lost 6 bases and J lost 1; bases outside the gene matches: 5. Germline V CDR1 and CDR2: KGHSH, LQKENI. The CDR3 spans 15 residues. The CDR3 loop reads CASSSGQGTNTEAFF. The DNA for the CDR3 is TGTGCCAGCTCTTCGGGACAGGGGACGAACACTGAAGCTTTCTTT.

This clone was recorded only once. In DNA form, the CDR3 reads TGCGCCAGCAGAGGGGTCTCTGGGGCCAACGTCCTGACTTTC. Its translation is CASRGVSGANVLTF. This chain connects TRBV5-1 to TRBJ2-6, with TRBD1 as a possible D gene (5 bases). V was shortened by 5 bases and J by 0 bases, with 6 bases between the two germline ends. Germline lookup yields CDR1 SGHRS and CDR2 YFSETQ. The CDR3 totals 14 residues.

The chain joins TRBV27 to TRBJ2-1, with 9 bases that match TRBD1. Germline V gene data show CDR1 as MNHEY and CDR2 as SMNVEV (reference sequence). Trimming at V came to 7 bases and at J to 6 bases, leaving 16 bases not matched to a gene. This CDR3 is built from 17 residues. The CDR3 sequence: CASIPRLGQGSRNEQFF. The CDR3 coding sequence is TGTGCCAGCATTCCCCGTTTGGGACAGGGTTCTCGCAATGAGCAGTTCTTC.

J is TRBJ1-1 and V is TRBV4-2; 7 positions agree with TRBD1. CDR3 size: 16 residues. Germline CDR1 and CDR2: LGHNA and YNFKEQ. J was trimmed by 4 bases and V by 0 bases; bases with no gene match: 8. Here the CDR3 DNA reads TGTGCCAGCAGCCAAGATCTTGGAGGGGGCGGCACTGAAGCTTTCTTT. This codes for CASSQDLGGGGTEAFF.

This rearrangement joins TRBV6-1 to TRBJ2-5, with D perhaps matching TRBD2 (6 bases). V was shortened by 5 bases and J by 4 bases, with 11 bases between the two germline ends. Germline V gene lookup returns CDR1 MNHNS and CDR2 SASEGT. This CDR3 is built from 13 residues. DNA for the CDR3: TGTGCCAGCAGTCCGGACTACAGAGAGACCCAGTACTTC. Its translation: CASSPDYRETQYF.

This clone appeared a few times. The rearrangement links TRBV7-9 to TRBJ1-6; D remains unclear. The CDR3 length is 14 residues. Germline CDR1 reads SEHNR; CDR2 reads FQNEAQ (reference sequence). V was pared by 2 bases and J by 8 bases, with 10 bases between. The CDR3 DNA reads TGTGCCAGCAGCTTATTCGCGATGGATTCACCCCTCCACTTT. Protein: CASSLFAMDSPLHF.

This clone occurred a few times. The genes are TRBV14 and TRBJ1-1, with D maybe TRBD1 (5 bases). V lost 0 bases to trimming and J lost 2 bases, with 10 bases between them. The CDR3 runs 15 residues. Germline V gene sequence: CDR1 SGHDN, CDR2 FVKESK. This CDR3 is CASSQDSGINTEAFF. The CDR3 DNA reads TGTGCCAGCAGCCAAGATTCAGGGATTAACACTGAAGCTTTCTTT.

The chain joins TRBV9 to TRBJ2-2; 8 bases are a match to TRBD1. Germline V gene data show CDR1 as SGDLS and CDR2 as YYNGEE. CDR3 length: 13 residues. The junction had 0 bases not matched to a gene; V was cut back by 5 bases and J by 3 bases. The CDR3 coding sequence is TGTGCCAGCAGACAGGGGGACACCGGGGAGCTGTTTTTT. It is translated as CASRQGDTGELFF.

The chain has TRBV27 and TRBJ2-1; TRBD2 matches 8 bases. Germline trimming cut 2 bases from V and 7 bases from J; bases unmatched to any gene: 10. The V gene's germline CDR1 is MNHEY and CDR2 SMNVEV (reference sequence). The CDR3 totals 16 residues. The DNA for the CDR3 is TGTGCCAGCAGTTTAATGCCGTCTAGCGGGTGGAATGAGCAGTTCTTC. This sequence encodes CASSLMPSSGWNEQFF.